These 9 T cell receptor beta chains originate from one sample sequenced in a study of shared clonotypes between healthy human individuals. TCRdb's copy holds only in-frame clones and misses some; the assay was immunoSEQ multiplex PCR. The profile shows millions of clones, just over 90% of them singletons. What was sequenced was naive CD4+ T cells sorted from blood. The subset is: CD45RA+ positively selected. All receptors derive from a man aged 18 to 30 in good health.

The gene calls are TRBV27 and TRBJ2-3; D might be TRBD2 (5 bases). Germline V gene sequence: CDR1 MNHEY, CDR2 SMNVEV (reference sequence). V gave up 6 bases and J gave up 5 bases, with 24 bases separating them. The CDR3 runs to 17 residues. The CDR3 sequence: CASSFFRFGWEQDTQYF. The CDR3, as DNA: TGTGCCAGCAGCTTCTTCCGCTTCGGATGGGAGCAAGATACGCAGTATTTT.

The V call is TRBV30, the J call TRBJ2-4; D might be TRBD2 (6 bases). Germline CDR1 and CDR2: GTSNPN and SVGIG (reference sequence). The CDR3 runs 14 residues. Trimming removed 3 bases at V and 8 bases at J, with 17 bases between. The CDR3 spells CAWRDPGLWDIQYF. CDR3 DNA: TGTGCCTGGAGGGACCCGGGACTCTGGGACATTCAGTACTTC. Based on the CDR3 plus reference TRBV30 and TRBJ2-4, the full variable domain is SQTIHQWPATLVQPVGSPLSLECTVEGTSNPNLYWYRQAAGRGLQLLFYSVGIGQISSEVPQNLSASRPQDRQFILSSKKLLLSDSGFYLCAWRDPGLWDIQYFGAGTRLSVL.

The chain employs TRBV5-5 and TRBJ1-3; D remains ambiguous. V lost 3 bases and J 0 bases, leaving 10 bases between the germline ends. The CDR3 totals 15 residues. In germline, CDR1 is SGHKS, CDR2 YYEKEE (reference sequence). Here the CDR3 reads CASSWSPSSGNTIYF. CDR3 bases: TGTGCCAGCAGCTGGAGTCCCTCCTCTGGAAACACCATATATTTT.

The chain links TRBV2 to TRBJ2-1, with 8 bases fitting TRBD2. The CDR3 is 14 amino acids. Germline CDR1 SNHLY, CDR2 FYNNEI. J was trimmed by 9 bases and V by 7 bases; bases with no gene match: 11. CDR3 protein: CASNIQRENGEQFF. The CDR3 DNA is TGTGCCAGCAATATCCAGCGGGAGAATGGTGAGCAGTTCTTC.

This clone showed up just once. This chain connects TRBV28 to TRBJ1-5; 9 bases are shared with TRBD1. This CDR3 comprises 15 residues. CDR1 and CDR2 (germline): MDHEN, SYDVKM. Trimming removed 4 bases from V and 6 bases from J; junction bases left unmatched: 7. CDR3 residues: CASSSTGQGRQPQHF. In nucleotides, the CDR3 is TGTGCCAGCAGTTCCACGGGACAGGGCCGTCAGCCCCAGCATTTT. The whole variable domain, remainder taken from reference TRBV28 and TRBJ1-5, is DVKVTQSSRYLVKRTGEKVFLECVQDMDHENMFWYRQDPGLGLRLIYFSYDVKMKEKGDIPEGYSVSREKKERFSLILESASTNQTSMYLCASSSTGQGRQPQHFGDGTRLSIL.

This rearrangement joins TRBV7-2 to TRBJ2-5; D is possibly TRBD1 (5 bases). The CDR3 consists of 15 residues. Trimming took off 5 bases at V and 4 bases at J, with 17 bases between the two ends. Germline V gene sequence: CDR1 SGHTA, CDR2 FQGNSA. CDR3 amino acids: CASSPRRAGRETQYF. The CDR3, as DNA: TGTGCCAGCAGCCCACGCCGGGCAGGGCGAGAGACCCAGTACTTC. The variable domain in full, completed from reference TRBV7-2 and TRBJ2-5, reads GAGVSQSPSNKVTEKGKDVELRCDPISGHTALYWYRQSLGQGLEFLIYFQGNSAPDKSGLPSDRFSAERTGGSVSTLTIQRTQQEDSAVYLCASSPRRAGRETQYFGPGTRLLVL.

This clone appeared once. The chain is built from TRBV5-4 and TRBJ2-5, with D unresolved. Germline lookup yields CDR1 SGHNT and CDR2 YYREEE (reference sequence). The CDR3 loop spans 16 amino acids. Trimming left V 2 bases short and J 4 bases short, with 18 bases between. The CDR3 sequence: CASSFRTAGVRETQYF. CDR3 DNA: TGTGCCAGCAGCTTTCGAACTGCAGGAGTCCGAGAGACCCAGTACTTC.

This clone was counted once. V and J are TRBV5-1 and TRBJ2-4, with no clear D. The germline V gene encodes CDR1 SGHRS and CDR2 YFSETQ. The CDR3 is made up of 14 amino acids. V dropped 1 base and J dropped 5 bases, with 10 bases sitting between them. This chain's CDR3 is CASSLNVLENIQYF. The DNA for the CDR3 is TGCGCCAGCAGCTTGAATGTTTTGGAAAACATTCAGTACTTC.

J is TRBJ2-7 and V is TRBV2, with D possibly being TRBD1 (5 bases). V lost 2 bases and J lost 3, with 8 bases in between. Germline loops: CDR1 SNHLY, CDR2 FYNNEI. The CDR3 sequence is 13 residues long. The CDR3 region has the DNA TGTGCCAGCAGTGAACAGGGATTCTACGAGCAGTACTTC. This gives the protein CASSEQGFYEQYF.